This T cell receptor (beta chain) was retrieved from a study of blood T cell repertoires in COVID-19. Study as a whole: Italy, Spain and the United States were the sources of the convalescent and acute COVID-19 samples.

Germline V gene lookup returns CDR1 SGHDT and CDR2 YYEEEE. Deletions cut 3 bases from V and 4 bases from J, with 14 bases between. The CDR3 runs 14 residues. Original data processing: Estimates of nucleated cell counts were drawn from the amplification of reference gene primers. The table came from immunoSEQ multiplex PCR; TCRdb's copy has only in-frame clones and leaves some out. D and trimming were read from the DNA, whereas the V and J calls and clone size are those reported in that table. The sample carries about 400,000 clones, more than 80% recorded once. The sequencing input was peripheral blood. The chain recombines TRBV5-6 with TRBJ2-7; D perhaps matches TRBD2 (5 bases). The sequence was collected from a man between 35 and 55 years old with acute or convalescent COVID-19. The CDR3 is CASSWSGALYEQYF. Here the CDR3 DNA reads TGTGCCAGCAGCTGGAGCGGAGCCCTTTACGAGCAGTACTTC. Complete variable domain (other parts from reference TRBV5-6 and TRBJ2-7): DAGVTQSPTHLIKTRGQQVTLRCSPKSGHDTVSWYQQALGQGPQFIFQYYEEEERQRGNFPDRFSGHQFPNYSSELNVNALLLGDSALYLCASSWSGALYEQYFGPGTRLTVT.